The present T cell receptor (beta chain) was sequenced within a study of low-dose radiotherapy and immunotherapy resistance in tumors. Whole-study context: The study gave patients oral aspirin 300 mg daily for four cycles from cycle 1 day 1.

First-strand cDNA used TRAV- and TRBV-specific primers, covering alpha and beta chains. Amplification, which lasted roughly 20 PCR cycles, used a constant-region primer and V-primer adapter to amplify TCRs. MiXCR, run by TCRdb on the reads, gives a single entry per CDR3 protein. The sample has around 80,000 distinct CDR3 sequences, approximately 19% seen once. This clonotype showed up many times. The time point was: before trial treatment. In the RACIN dose-escalation trial, donors got nivolumab plus ipilimumab with aspirin, cyclophosphamide and radiotherapy. The CDR3 has 14 residues. V lost 4 bases and J lost 2, with 12 bases in between. Germline lookup yields CDR1 MGHRA and CDR2 YSYEKL.

This TCR came from a male donor with prostate cancer. The sample here was PBMCs, taken before treatment. This chain connects TRBV4-1 to TRBJ2-7, with a weak D call TRBD2 (5 bases). CDR3 bases: TGCGCCAGCAGCCCCGGAAGCGGTACCTACGAGCAGTACTTC. Amino acid sequence: CASSPGSGTYEQYF.